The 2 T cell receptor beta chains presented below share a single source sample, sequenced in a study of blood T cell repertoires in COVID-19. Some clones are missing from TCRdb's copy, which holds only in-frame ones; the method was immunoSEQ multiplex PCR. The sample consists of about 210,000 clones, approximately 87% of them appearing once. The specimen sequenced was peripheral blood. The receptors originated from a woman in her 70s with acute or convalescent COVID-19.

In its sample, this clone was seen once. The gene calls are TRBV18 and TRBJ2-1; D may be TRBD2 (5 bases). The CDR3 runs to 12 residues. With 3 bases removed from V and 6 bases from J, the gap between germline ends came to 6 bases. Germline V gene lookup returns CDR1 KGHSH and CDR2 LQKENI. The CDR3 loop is CASSPTSNEQFF. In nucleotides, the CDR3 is TGTGCCAGCTCACCTACTAGCAATGAGCAGTTCTTC.

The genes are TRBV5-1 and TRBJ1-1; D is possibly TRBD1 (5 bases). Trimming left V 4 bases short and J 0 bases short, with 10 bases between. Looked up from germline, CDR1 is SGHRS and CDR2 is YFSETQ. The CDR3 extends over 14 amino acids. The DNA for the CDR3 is TGCGCCAGCAGCATGGGACTGATGAACACTGAAGCTTTCTTT. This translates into CASSMGLMNTEAFF.